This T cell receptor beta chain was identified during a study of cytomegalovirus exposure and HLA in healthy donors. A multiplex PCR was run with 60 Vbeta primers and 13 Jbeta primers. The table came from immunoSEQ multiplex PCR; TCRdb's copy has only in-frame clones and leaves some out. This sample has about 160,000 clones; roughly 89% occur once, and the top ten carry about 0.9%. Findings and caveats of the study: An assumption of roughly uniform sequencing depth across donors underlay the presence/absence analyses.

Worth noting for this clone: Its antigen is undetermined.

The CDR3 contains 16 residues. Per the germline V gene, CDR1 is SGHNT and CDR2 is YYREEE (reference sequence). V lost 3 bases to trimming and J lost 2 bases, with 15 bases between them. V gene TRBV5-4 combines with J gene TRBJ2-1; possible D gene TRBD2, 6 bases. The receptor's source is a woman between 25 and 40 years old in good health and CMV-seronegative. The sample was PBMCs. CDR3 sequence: CASSSAWGDPYNEQFF. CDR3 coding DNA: TGTGCCAGCAGCTCCGCCTGGGGGGACCCCTACAATGAGCAGTTCTTC.